Listed here are 20 T cell receptor beta chains from one sample, sequenced in a study of Graves' ophthalmopathy and Graves' hyperthyroidism. Using RNA transcripts, the TCR beta CDR3 regions were amplified. First-round RT-PCR employed HTBI primers, with a second-round multiplex PCR after it. TCRdb re-derived calls from the multiplex PCR reads in MiXCR, one entry per CDR3 protein. The sample includes about 24,000 distinct CDR3 sequences, 45% to 60% of them seen just once. Sequencing was done on a sample of peripheral blood. All receptors derive from an adult woman with stable Graves' hyperthyroidism.

In its sample, this clonotype was seen a few times. The chain employs TRBV7-8 and TRBJ2-7, with 7 bases aligning to TRBD1. The CDR3 has 13 residues. CDR1 is SGHVS, CDR2 FQNEAQ, per germline. Trimming at V came to 3 bases and at J to 3 bases, leaving 2 bases not matched to a gene. The DNA for the CDR3 is TGTGCCAGCAGCTTCGACAGGGACTACGAGCAGTACGTC. Its protein is CASSFDRDYEQYV.

The CDR3 DNA is TGCAGCGCAAACTGGGGATACGAGCAGTACTTC. Translation gives CSANWGYEQYF. This chain links TRBV29-1 with TRBJ2-7; D is unresolved. The CDR3 consists of 11 residues. Trimming shortened V by 7 bases and J by 4 bases, and 11 bases separated the two germline ends. Germline CDR1 and CDR2: SQVTM and ANQGSEA.

This sequence joins TRBV6-4 and TRBJ1-6, with TRBD1 matching over 7 bases. Germline CDR1 and CDR2: MRHNA and SNTAGT. The CDR3 loop spans 15 amino acids. The ends lost 1 base at V and 6 bases at J; junction bases unmatched: 3. For the CDR3, the DNA is TGTGCCAGCAGTGACTTGGGACAGACTAATTCACCCCTCCACTTT. This translates into CASSDLGQTNSPLHF.

Notes on this clonotype: One end of the junction does not line up with germline, which may come from a read error. V is TRBV12-3 or TRBV12-4 and J is TRBJ2-1; D unresolved. The CDR3 is 12 residues long. CDR3 loop: CASGLRSKERFF. The CDR3 region has the DNA TGTGCCAGCGGTTTACGGAGTAAAGAGCGGTTCTTC.

Concerning this clonotype itself: Since the CDR3 does not end with the conserved phenylalanine or tryptophan, this likely comes from a read error. The rearrangement links TRBV18 to TRBJ1-1; 9 bases are a match to TRBD1. V gave up 2 bases and J gave up 0 bases; unmatched junction bases: 7. Germline CDR1 and CDR2: KGHSH and LQKENI. This CDR3 is built from 17 residues. CDR3 sequence (DNA): TGTGCCAGCTCACCAGATGTTGGGACAGGGATGAACACTGAAGCTTTCGTT. It translates to CASSPDVGTGMNTEAFV.

Turning to this clonotype: The germline gene is not matched at one end of the junction; a read error may be the cause. V is TRBV28 and J is TRBJ1-2; D ambiguous. The germline CDR1 and CDR2 sequences are MDHEN and SYDVKM. CDR3 length equals 13 residues. This CDR3 is CASSLTQNYGYTF. CDR3 DNA: TGTGCCAGCAGTCTAACACAGAACTATGGCTACACCTTT.

The rearrangement links TRBV6-1 to TRBJ2-7, with D perhaps being TRBD1 or TRBD2 (5 bases each). This CDR3 region has 11 residues. Germline loops: CDR1 MNHNS, CDR2 SASEGT. Trimming cost V 6 bases and J 7 bases, with 10 bases left between them. The CDR3 nucleotides are TGTGCCAGCAGGGGTTGGGGGGAGCAGTACTTC. This encodes CASRGWGEQYF.

V is TRBV7-6 and J is TRBJ2-1; no definite D call. Germline V gene lookup returns CDR1 SGHVS and CDR2 FNYEAQ. Trimming took 3 bases from V and 9 from J, leaving 12 bases between them. There are 13 residues in the CDR3. This CDR3 is CASSFNALGEQFF. CDR3 sequence (DNA): TGTGCCAGCAGCTTTAATGCACTGGGTGAGCAGTTCTTC.

The chain combines TRBV6-5 with TRBJ2-5, with 8 nucleotides matching TRBD1. With V trimmed by 4 bases and J by 3 bases, 4 bases remained unmatched. Looked up from germline, CDR1 is MNHEY and CDR2 is SVGAGI. The CDR3 has 14 residues. The CDR3 here is CASSCRGLKETQYF. The CDR3 DNA follows: TGTGCCAGCAGTTGCAGGGGGCTGAAAGAGACCCAGTACTTC.

This clonotype has just one count. The V and J genes are TRBV20-1 and TRBJ2-1; TRBD1 is a possible D gene (6 bases). The CDR3 consists of 12 residues. Trimming took 6 bases from V and 6 from J, leaving 12 bases between them. From germline, CDR1 is DFQATT and CDR2 SNEGSKA (reference sequence). The CDR3 spells CSATQGLNEQFF. The CDR3 nucleotides are TGCAGTGCAACACAGGGCCTCAATGAGCAGTTCTTC.

As to this clonotype: At one boundary the junction diverges from the germline segment, which might be a read error. The CDR3 DNA reads as TGTGCCAGCAGCTGGACTAGCGGGACCTTC. It encodes CASSWTSGTF. The V and J genes are TRBV5-5 and TRBJ2-5, with 12 nucleotides matching TRBD2. Germline loops: CDR1 SGHKS, CDR2 YYEKEE (reference sequence). CDR3 size: 10 residues.

This rearrangement joins TRBV30 to TRBJ2-5, with D hard to call. This CDR3 is 12 amino acids long. Between the trimmed V and J ends, which lost 4 bases and 6 bases, there was a span of 12 bases. CDR1 is GTSNPN, CDR2 SVGIG, per germline (reference sequence). CDR3 protein: CAWTTGRKTQYF. The CDR3, as DNA: TGTGCCTGGACAACGGGCCGAAAGACCCAGTACTTC.

In its sample, this clonotype was seen a few times. No conserved phenylalanine or tryptophan is present at the end of the CDR3, so a read error is the likely explanation. No DNA is shown, since the ends of the CDR3 on it are uncertain; the CDR3 is the one TCRdb lists. V and J are TRBV7-2 and TRBJ2-5; the D call of TRBD1 is as the table states it, not checked on the DNA. 16 amino acids form the CDR3, both terminal residues included. CDR1 is SGHTA and CDR2 is FQGNSA in the germline V gene. CDR3 loop: CASSLGLVAGGQLFGS.

The rearrangement uses TRBV20-1 and TRBJ2-7, with 14 bases aligning to TRBD2. The CDR3 runs 15 residues. After removal of 2 bases from V and 6 bases from J, the junction contained 6 bases not matched to a gene. CDR1 is DFQATT, CDR2 SNEGSKA, per germline (reference sequence). CDR3 bases: TGCAGTGCTAGAACGGGACTAGCGGGAGAGGGCGAGCAGTACTTC. It encodes CSARTGLAGEGEQYF.

This clonotype has at least ten counts. This sequence joins TRBV30 and TRBJ1-2, with 9 bases fitting TRBD1. Germline trimming cut 6 bases from V and 5 bases from J; bases unmatched to any gene: 4. This CDR3 contains 12 residues. Germline CDR1 reads GTSNPN; CDR2 reads SVGIG (reference sequence). The CDR3 loop reads CACNRGPYGYTF. The CDR3 DNA follows: TGTGCCTGCAACAGGGGGCCATATGGCTACACCTTC.

Here the CDR3 reads CASSIEGRAYEQYF. The CDR3 region has the DNA TGTGCCAGTAGTATAGAGGGCAGGGCCTACGAGCAGTACTTC. The rearrangement uses TRBV19 and TRBJ2-7; D may be TRBD1 (5 bases). The V and J ends lost 0 bases and 2 bases respectively, with 8 bases between them. CDR3 length: 14 amino acids. CDR1 LNHDA and CDR2 SQIVND come from the germline V gene (reference sequence).

The chain recombines TRBV5-6 with TRBJ2-7; D is possibly TRBD2 (6 bases). Germline CDR1 and CDR2: SGHDT and YYEEEE. Trimming took off 4 bases at V and 7 bases at J, with 15 bases between the two ends. CDR3 size: 13 residues. CDR3 DNA: TGTGCCAGCAGCCAGATGGAGGGCGGGGAGCAGTACTTC. It codes for CASSQMEGGEQYF.

This clonotype was found many times. The chain has TRBV6-2 or TRBV6-3 and TRBJ1-1, with D maybe TRBD1 (5 bases). CDR3 length: 13 residues. CDR1 and CDR2 from the germline V gene are MNHEY and SVGEGT. Trimming removed 8 bases from V and 1 base from J, with 11 bases in between. CDR3 DNA sequence: TGTGCCAGCGGTAGACAGAAGAACACTGAAGCTTTCTTT. Protein product: CASGRQKNTEAFF.

The J gene is TRBJ1-5, the V gene TRBV20-1; 8 bases line up with TRBD1. The CDR3 runs 17 residues. Trimming removed 0 bases from V and 1 base from J; junction bases left unmatched: 8. Germline V gene lookup returns CDR1 DFQATT and CDR2 SNEGSKA (reference sequence). The CDR3 is CSARDSERQGSNQPQHF. DNA for the CDR3: TGCAGTGCTAGAGATTCCGAGCGACAGGGGAGCAATCAGCCCCAGCATTTT.

This clonotype was seen a few times. V is TRBV6-4 and J is TRBJ2-7, with 11 bases matching TRBD2. Germline assignment: CDR1 MRHNA and CDR2 SNTAGT. This CDR3 has 14 residues. The trim removed 2 bases at V and 6 bases at J, leaving 3 bases unmatched. The CDR3 DNA sequence: TGTGCCAGCAGTGACACTAGCGGGAGTGGCGAGCAGTACTTC. It encodes CASSDTSGSGEQYF.